These T cell receptor beta chains were read from a single sample in a study of T cell repertoires in cytomegalovirus infection. No antigens are known for them. TCRdb re-called the reads through MiXCR, storing one row per CDR3 protein. The sample has about half a million distinct CDR3 sequences, 33% seen once. The source was cultured PBMCs, collected from culture after CMV antigen stimulation. Receptors were obtained from a human donor in good health (CMV status not recorded). Some clones in this sample may be carry-over from other donors' samples. CDR3s include the opening cysteine and the closing phenylalanine or tryptophan. Each record gives: CDR3 DNA, CDR3 protein, clone size, J gene, V gene, D gene. A D gene is named only where the DNA matches it firmly. Not all rows give a size; the values are once, few, many and, for expanded clones, a class.

CDR3 DNA: TGTGCCAGCAGTAGGAACATGGACGAGCAGTACTTC; CDR3 protein: CASSRNMDEQYF; clone size: -; J gene: TRBJ2-7; V gene: TRBV12-3/TRBV12-4; D gene: -
CDR3 DNA: TGTGCCAGCAGCTTTGGGACAGGAAAAATCTACGAGCAGTACTTC; CDR3 protein: CASSFGTGKIYEQYF; clone size: few; J gene: TRBJ2-7; V gene: TRBV12-3/TRBV12-4; D gene: TRBD1
CDR3 DNA: TGTGCCAGCAGCTTTACTACAGGGGGCGGCGGAAACACCATATATTTT; CDR3 protein: CASSFTTGGGGNTIYF; clone size: -; J gene: TRBJ1-3; V gene: TRBV7-2; D gene: TRBD1
CDR3 DNA: TGTGCCAGCAGTCCCAGTCAGGGGGGCTACAATGAGCAGTTCTTC; CDR3 protein: CASSPSQGGYNEQFF; clone size: -; J gene: TRBJ2-1; V gene: TRBV27; D gene: -
CDR3 DNA: TGTGCCAGCAGTTACTCCCGAGGGTCCTACAATGAGCAGTTCTTC; CDR3 protein: CASSYSRGSYNEQFF; clone size: -; J gene: TRBJ2-1; V gene: TRBV6-5; D gene: -
CDR3 DNA: TGTGCCAGCAGACAGGGTGGGGCTGAAGCTTTCTTT; CDR3 protein: CASRQGGAEAFF; clone size: few; J gene: TRBJ1-1; V gene: TRBV6-2/TRBV6-3; D gene: -
CDR3 DNA: TGTGCCAGCAGTCCGTACCCGACAGCGCTGAACACTGAAGCTTTCTTT; CDR3 protein: CASSPYPTALNTEAFF; clone size: many; J gene: TRBJ1-1; V gene: TRBV7-2; D gene: -
CDR3 DNA: TGTGCCAGCAGTAAGAGAGATGACAGCCACACTGAAGCTTTCTTT; CDR3 protein: CASSKRDDSHTEAFF; clone size: -; J gene: TRBJ1-1; V gene: TRBV6-5; D gene: -
CDR3 DNA: TGTGCCAGCAGCTTAGTGGGATTCTCAGATAAAAACGAGCAGTACTTC; CDR3 protein: CASSLVGFSDKNEQYF; clone size: many; J gene: TRBJ2-7; V gene: TRBV7-2; D gene: -
CDR3 DNA: TGTGGGGTTGGGGTCAATCAGCCCCAGCATTTT; CDR3 protein: CGVGVNQPQHF; clone size: -; J gene: TRBJ1-5; V gene: TRBV7-9; D gene: -
CDR3 DNA: TGTGCCAGCAGTTCCCCTGGACAGGGGGCCCAAGGCTACACCTTC; CDR3 protein: CASSSPGQGAQGYTF; clone size: -; J gene: TRBJ1-2; V gene: TRBV28; D gene: TRBD1
CDR3 DNA: TGTGCCAGTAGTATTGGTGCCCACAGGTCATTGAGCTACACCTTC; CDR3 protein: CASSIGAHRSLSYTF; clone size: -; J gene: TRBJ1-2; V gene: TRBV19; D gene: -
CDR3 DNA: TGTGCCAGCAGCCTAATGGGTTTTAGCACAGATACGCAGTATTTT; CDR3 protein: CASSLMGFSTDTQYF; clone size: few; J gene: TRBJ2-3; V gene: TRBV7-2; D gene: -
CDR3 DNA: TGTGCCAGCAGTTACTCGAGTCCGGGACAGGGCAATCAGCCCCAGCATTTT; CDR3 protein: CASSYSSPGQGNQPQHF; clone size: -; J gene: TRBJ1-5; V gene: TRBV6-5; D gene: TRBD1
CDR3 DNA: TGCGCCAGCAGCCAGCTAGCGGGGACCACCGGGGAGCTGTTTTTT; CDR3 protein: CASSQLAGTTGELFF; clone size: few; J gene: TRBJ2-2; V gene: TRBV4-3; D gene: TRBD2
CDR3 DNA: TGTGCCAGCAGCTTAGTTGCGCGGGAGGGCCCGAATACGCAGTATTTT; CDR3 protein: CASSLVAREGPNTQYF; clone size: -; J gene: TRBJ2-3; V gene: TRBV7-8; D gene: TRBD2
CDR3 DNA: TGTGCCAGCAGTGAAATGCGGGAGAGGGGCAATGAGCAGTTCTTC; CDR3 protein: CASSEMRERGNEQFF; clone size: few; J gene: TRBJ2-1; V gene: TRBV6-1; D gene: TRBD2
CDR3 DNA: TGTGCCAGCAGCTCAAGCGGGGTGAGAGAGTTCTTC; CDR3 protein: CASSSSGVREFF; clone size: few; J gene: TRBJ2-1; V gene: TRBV11-2; D gene: TRBD2
CDR3 DNA: TGTGCCAGCAGCTTCGCGGCAGTTGAAGCTTTCTTT; CDR3 protein: CASSFAAVEAFF; clone size: -; J gene: TRBJ1-1; V gene: TRBV5-8; D gene: -
CDR3 DNA: TGCGCCAGCAGCCAAGATGTATCCGGGGATTTTAACTATGGCTACACCTTC; CDR3 protein: CASSQDVSGDFNYGYTF; clone size: -; J gene: TRBJ1-2; V gene: TRBV4-3; D gene: -
CDR3 DNA: TGTGCTAGTGAAGGGGGCAGGGCCGGGGAGCTGTTTTTT; CDR3 protein: CASEGGRAGELFF; clone size: few; J gene: TRBJ2-2; V gene: TRBV12-5; D gene: TRBD1
CDR3 DNA: TGCGCCAGCAGCCAAGGCCGTCTGGAGACCCAGTACTTC; CDR3 protein: CASSQGRLETQYF; clone size: few; J gene: TRBJ2-5; V gene: TRBV4-1; D gene: -
CDR3 DNA: TGTGCCAACAGCTCCCGGGACACCTACCTCTATGGCTACACCTTC; CDR3 protein: CANSSRDTYLYGYTF; clone size: -; J gene: TRBJ1-2; V gene: TRBV7-2; D gene: -
CDR3 DNA: TGTGCCTCCGGACTGCCCTCTGGAAACACCATATATTTT; CDR3 protein: CASGLPSGNTIYF; clone size: -; J gene: TRBJ1-3; V gene: TRBV25-1; D gene: -
CDR3 DNA: TGCGCCAGCAGCCCCATAAGGAGGGGACTCAGCTACAATGAGCAGTTCTTC; CDR3 protein: CASSPIRRGLSYNEQFF; clone size: few; J gene: TRBJ2-1; V gene: TRBV4-1; D gene: -
CDR3 DNA: TGTGCCAGTAGTCCCTGGACTAGCGGGAGTGGAGAGACCCAGTACTTC; CDR3 protein: CASSPWTSGSGETQYF; clone size: -; J gene: TRBJ2-5; V gene: TRBV19; D gene: TRBD2
CDR3 DNA: TGTGCCAGCGGGACGCGGGAGAGAGATACGCAGTATTTT; CDR3 protein: CASGTRERDTQYF; clone size: few; J gene: TRBJ2-3; V gene: TRBV25-1; D gene: TRBD2
CDR3 DNA: TGTGCCAGCATGGCAGGGGTTAGTCAGCCCCAGCATTTT; CDR3 protein: CASMAGVSQPQHF; clone size: -; J gene: TRBJ1-5; V gene: TRBV6-6; D gene: -
CDR3 DNA: TGTGCCAGCAGTTACTCGATCGCTACAGGGGGGAAGATTGGCTACACCTTC; CDR3 protein: CASSYSIATGGKIGYTF; clone size: -; J gene: TRBJ1-2; V gene: TRBV6-5; D gene: TRBD1
CDR3 DNA: TGTGCCACCAGTGCAGTAGATACGCAGTATTTT; CDR3 protein: CATSAVDTQYF; clone size: once; J gene: TRBJ2-3; V gene: TRBV24-1; D gene: -
CDR3 DNA: TGTGCCAGCAGCTTTAATGGGGCGACCCAGTACTTC; CDR3 protein: CASSFNGATQYF; clone size: -; J gene: TRBJ2-5; V gene: TRBV11-3; D gene: -
CDR3 DNA: TGTGCCAGCAGTTACTTGCCGGGAAGCCCAATTGTGGGCTACACCTTC; CDR3 protein: CASSYLPGSPIVGYTF; clone size: -; J gene: TRBJ1-2; V gene: TRBV6-5; D gene: -